Below are 2 T cell receptor beta chains sequenced from a single sample in a study of T cell repertoires in aging, cancer and after chemotherapy. Amplification of TCR beta used genomic DNA extracted from peripheral blood. Multiplex touch-down PCR with TRB-A/B primers amplified rearranged V-D-J TRB sequences. TCRdb re-called the multiplex PCR reads through MiXCR, storing one row per CDR3 protein. The sample holds 1,500 to 2,000 distinct CDR3 sequences; 40% are singletons and the top ten take approximately 38%. The sample taken for sequencing was blood. These receptors all come from a human donor with a solid tumor.

This clonotype turned up a few times. The CDR3 sequence is CASTHLRGAGQTGELFF. CDR3 nucleotide sequence: TGTGCCAGTACACACCTCCGGGGGGCGGGTCAGACCGGGGAGCTGTTTTTT. The chain has TRBV19 and TRBJ2-2; the D gene is possibly TRBD2 (7 bases). There are 17 residues in the CDR3. Germline V gene data show CDR1 as LNHDA and CDR2 as SQIVND (reference sequence). V was cut by 7 bases and J by 5 bases, with 23 bases left in between.

This clonotype occurred a few times. The chain couples TRBV6-1 to TRBJ2-3; 7 nucleotides match TRBD1. V lost 0 bases to trimming and J lost 0 bases; unmatched junction nucleotides: 6. The CDR3 is 17 residues long. Germline V gene data show CDR1 as MNHNS and CDR2 as SASEGT. The CDR3 loop reads CASSEARTGTSTDTQYF. CDR3 coding DNA: TGTGCCAGCAGTGAAGCTCGGACAGGAACCAGCACAGATACGCAGTATTTT.